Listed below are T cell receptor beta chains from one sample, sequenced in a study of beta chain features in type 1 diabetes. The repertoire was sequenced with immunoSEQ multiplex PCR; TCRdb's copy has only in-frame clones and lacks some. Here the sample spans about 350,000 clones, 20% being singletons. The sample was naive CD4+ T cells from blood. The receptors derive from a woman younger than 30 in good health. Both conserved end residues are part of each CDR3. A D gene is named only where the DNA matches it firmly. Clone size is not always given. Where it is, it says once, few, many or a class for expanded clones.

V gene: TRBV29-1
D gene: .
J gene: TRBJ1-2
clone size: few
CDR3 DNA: TGCAGCGTTGAAACGGATGGCTACACCTTC
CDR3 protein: CSVETDGYTF

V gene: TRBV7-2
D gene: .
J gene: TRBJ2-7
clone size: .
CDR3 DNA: TGTGCCAGCAGCTTCTGGGGGAACAGGGCCCACGAGCAGTACTTC
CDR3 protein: CASSFWGNRAHEQYF

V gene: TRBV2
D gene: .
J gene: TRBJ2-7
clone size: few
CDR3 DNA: TGTGCCAGCAGCTTGGACAGTCAGGGCGAGCAGTACTTC
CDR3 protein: CASSLDSQGEQYF

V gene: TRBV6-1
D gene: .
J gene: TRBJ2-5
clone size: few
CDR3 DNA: TGTGCCAGCAGGCCGTGGGCCAGCAGCTGGACCCAGTACTTC
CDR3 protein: CASRPWASSWTQYF

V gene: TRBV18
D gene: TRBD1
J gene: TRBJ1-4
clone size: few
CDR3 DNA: TGTGCCAGCTCACCGCTGGGACAGGCGGGTGAAAAACTGTTTTTT
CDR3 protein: CASSPLGQAGEKLFF

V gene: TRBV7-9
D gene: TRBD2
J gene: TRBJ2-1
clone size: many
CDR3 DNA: TGTGCCACCCGGGGGCTAGCGGGGTCGAGCTCCTACAATGAGCAGTTCTTC
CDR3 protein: CATRGLAGSSSYNEQFF

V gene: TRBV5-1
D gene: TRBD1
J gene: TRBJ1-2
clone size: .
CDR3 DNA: TGCGCCAGCAGCCTCGACAGGGCTCATGGCTACACCTTC
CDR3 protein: CASSLDRAHGYTF

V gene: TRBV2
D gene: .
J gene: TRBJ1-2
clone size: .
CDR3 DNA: TGTGCCAGCAGTACGGGCCAGGGCCTTCGTGGCTACACCTTC
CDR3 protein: CASSTGQGLRGYTF

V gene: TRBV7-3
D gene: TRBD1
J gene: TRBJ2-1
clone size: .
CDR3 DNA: TGTGCCAGCAGCTCAGGGCCGGGTAGGGGGACAGGGGGCAGTGAGCAGTTCTTC
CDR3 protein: CASSSGPGRGTGGSEQFF

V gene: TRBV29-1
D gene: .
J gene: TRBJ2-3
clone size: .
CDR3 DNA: TGCAGCGTATTAGGAGTGGCTACGCAGTATTTT
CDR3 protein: CSVLGVATQYF

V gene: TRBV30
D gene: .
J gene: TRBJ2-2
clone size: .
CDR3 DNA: TGTGCCTGGAGTGTTGGTTACTTGATGAACACCGGGGAGCTGTTTTTT
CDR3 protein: CAWSVGYLMNTGELFF

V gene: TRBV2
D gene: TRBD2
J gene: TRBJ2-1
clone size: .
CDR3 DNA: TGTGCCAGCAGAGGACTAGCGGGTACCTACGGGCAGTTCTTC
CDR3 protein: CASRGLAGTYGQFF

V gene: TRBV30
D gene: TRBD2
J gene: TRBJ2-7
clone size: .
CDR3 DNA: TGTGCCTGGAGTGGAGAGACTAGCGGGGGGGACGAGCAGTACTTC
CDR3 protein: CAWSGETSGGDEQYF